The clone carrying this T cell receptor (beta chain) was seen a handful of times. Antigen specificity is unknown. Primers included in the PCR were 60 Vbeta and 13 Jbeta primers. The protocol was immunoSEQ multiplex PCR, while the TCRdb copy is restricted to in-frame clones and leaves out a portion. In the table there are roughly 130,000 clones, around three fifths of which are singletons. The length of the CDR3 is 15 residues. Trimming at V came to 0 bases and at J to 5 bases, leaving 4 bases not matched to a gene. Germline assignment: CDR1 MNHEY and CDR2 SVGAGI. This sample is part of a study of cytomegalovirus exposure and HLA in healthy donors. Study-level findings and limits: Most of the CMV-associated TCR beta chains (in a later analysis) appeared to be HLA-restricted.

This chain uses TRBV6-5 with TRBJ2-5; TRBD1 aligns across 9 bases. Material for sequencing was PBMCs. This TCR was sampled from a woman between 40 and 55 years old in good health and CMV-seropositive. DNA for the CDR3: TGTGCCAGCAGTTACTCACAGGGGGCAGGGGAGACCCAGTACTTC. Translated: CASSYSQGAGETQYF.